This T cell receptor (beta chain) was observed in a study of blood T cell repertoires in COVID-19. This CDR3 region has 18 residues. Sequenced by immunoSEQ multiplex PCR; TCRdb stores in-frame clones only, minus some. The sample has 100,000 to 150,000 clones, approximately 86% seen once; the top ten hold roughly an eighth. The material sequenced was peripheral blood. V and J are TRBV21-1 and TRBJ2-7; the table's D call of TRBD2 was not tested on the DNA. TRBV21-1 is an annotated pseudogene. This TCR was sampled from a woman between 70 and 85 years old with COVID-19, enrolled during active disease. The CDR3 sequence is CASSKMVLAGGSSYEQYF. CDR3 coding DNA: TGTGCCAGCAGCAAAATGGTGCTAGCGGGGGGAAGCTCCTACGAGCAGTACTTC.